These T cell receptor beta chains were read from a single sample in a study of molecular identifiers for immune sequencing clone quantification. A single record per CDR3 protein comes from TCRdb applying MiXCR to the PCR reads. The sample gives about 320,000 distinct CDR3 sequences, over 20% of which show up once; roughly 0.8% is in the top ten. The specimen sequenced was naive CD8+ T cells from blood, with Jurkat cell RNA spiked in. Receptors were obtained from a human donor in good health. Some libraries in this study had Jurkat cell RNA spiked in. Each CDR3 is given with its conserved first and last residue. D genes are given only for firm matches. Only part of the rows carry a size: once, few, many, or a class if the clone is expanded.

CDR3,DNA,V,J,D,size
CASSWGQGTTDTQYF,TGCGCCAGCAGCTGGGGACAGGGGACCACAGATACGCAGTATTTT,TRBV4-3,TRBJ2-3,TRBD1,many
CASRRQGLETQYF,TGTGCCAGCAGGAGACAGGGTTTGGAGACCCAGTACTTC,TRBV7-9,TRBJ2-5,TRBD1,few
CASSPKREFPYEQYF,TGTGCCAGCTCACCAAAGAGGGAGTTTCCCTACGAGCAGTACTTC,TRBV18,TRBJ2-7,NA,few
CATSRVQAIKMQYF,TGTGCCACCAGCAGAGTCCAGGCGATCAAAATGCAGTATTTT,TRBV15,TRBJ2-3,NA,many
CSASWFQGQETQYF,TGCAGTGCTAGTTGGTTTCAGGGGCAAGAGACCCAGTACTTC,TRBV20-1,TRBJ2-5,NA,many
CASSFPRQGRYQETQYF,TGTGCCAGCAGCTTCCCTCGACAGGGGCGGTACCAAGAGACCCAGTACTTC,TRBV11-2,TRBJ2-5,TRBD1,many
CASSQSRTTNTGELFF,TGCGCCAGCAGCCAATCGAGGACAACGAACACCGGGGAGCTGTTTTTT,TRBV4-3,TRBJ2-2,NA,many
CSARSRVAGGGAYEQYF,TGCAGTGCTAGAAGTCGGGTAGCGGGGGGGGGGGCCTACGAGCAGTACTTC,TRBV20-1,TRBJ2-7,TRBD2,NA
CASSLGRGYYEQYF,TGTGCCAGCAGTTTAGGTCGGGGCTACTACGAGCAGTACTTC,TRBV27,TRBJ2-7,NA,many
CASSLVAGTEPQHF,TGTGCCAGCAGTTTAGTGGCAGGGACGGAGCCCCAGCATTTT,TRBV28,TRBJ1-5,NA,many
CASSLASQETQYF,TGTGCCAGCAGCTTAGCAAGCCAAGAGACCCAGTACTTC,TRBV7-9,TRBJ2-5,NA,many
CASSVTGDNEQFF,TGCGCCAGCAGCGTTACAGGGGACAATGAGCAGTTCTTC,TRBV5-1,TRBJ2-1,TRBD1,many
CASSPGQGVLGYTF,TGTGCCAGCAGCCCCGGACAGGGGGTCCTAGGCTACACCTTC,TRBV7-8,TRBJ1-2,TRBD1,NA
CASSQARTSGARELFF,TGCGCCAGCAGCCAAGCAAGGACCTCCGGGGCGCGGGAGCTGTTTTTT,TRBV4-3,TRBJ2-2,NA,NA
CASSFLLAGGDEQYF,TGTGCCAGCAGCTTCCTCCTAGCGGGGGGCGACGAGCAGTACTTC,TRBV7-6,TRBJ2-7,TRBD2,NA
CASSWGNYEQYF,TGTGCCAGCAGCTGGGGAAACTACGAGCAGTACTTC,TRBV5-4,TRBJ2-7,NA,many
CASSILAGETQYF,TGTGCCAGTAGTATTCTAGCGGGAGAGACCCAGTACTTC,TRBV19,TRBJ2-5,TRBD2,many
CSARVIAELDNTQYF,TGCAGTGCTAGAGTCATAGCGGAACTAGATAATACGCAGTATTTT,TRBV20-1,TRBJ2-3,NA,NA
CSAGPSGSIETQYF,TGCAGCGCTGGCCCAAGCGGGAGTATTGAGACCCAGTACTTC,TRBV20-1,TRBJ2-5,TRBD2,many
CASSNERETLTDTQYF,TGTGCCAGCAGTAACGAGCGGGAAACCCTCACAGATACGCAGTATTTT,TRBV6-2/TRBV6-3,TRBJ2-3,TRBD2,NA
CASSLGTGWLYTEAFF,TGTGCCAGCAGCTTAGGGACAGGGTGGTTATACACTGAAGCTTTCTTT,TRBV7-2,TRBJ1-1,TRBD1,many
CASSYGLYEQYF,TGTGCCAGCAGTTACGGATTATACGAGCAGTACTTC,TRBV6-2/TRBV6-3,TRBJ2-7,NA,many
CASSARKQGDEQYF,TGTGCCAGCAGTGCGAGGAAACAGGGGGACGAGCAGTACTTC,TRBV27,TRBJ2-7,TRBD1,NA
CASIQGNEQFF,TGCGCCAGCATCCAGGGTAATGAGCAGTTCTTC,TRBV4-1,TRBJ2-1,NA,NA
CASSYGAGGLWDTEAFF,TGTGCCAGCAGTTACGGGGCAGGGGGCCTGTGGGACACTGAAGCTTTCTTT,TRBV6-2/TRBV6-3,TRBJ1-1,TRBD1,many
CASSAMFTNHREQYF,TGTGCCAGTAGTGCGATGTTCACGAACCACCGCGAGCAGTACTTC,TRBV2,TRBJ2-7,NA,many
CASSIAGRGTGELFF,TGTGCCAGTAGTATAGCGGGGAGGGGCACCGGGGAGCTGTTTTTT,TRBV19,TRBJ2-2,TRBD2,few
CASSIARVNLYEQYF,TGTGCCAGTAGTATAGCCAGAGTGAATCTCTACGAGCAGTACTTC,TRBV19,TRBJ2-7,NA,few
CASSLGRLQGFANTGELFF,TGTGCCAGCAGCTTAGGCCGTCTTCAGGGGTTCGCGAACACCGGGGAGCTGTTTTTT,TRBV13,TRBJ2-2,NA,NA
CASSLELAIRDEQFF,TGTGCCAGCAGTTTAGAACTAGCTATCCGCGATGAGCAGTTCTTC,TRBV6-2/TRBV6-3,TRBJ2-1,NA,few
CASRPLSRSGWETQYF,TGTGCCAGCAGACCTCTTAGCCGATCCGGTTGGGAGACCCAGTACTTC,TRBV7-2,TRBJ2-5,NA,many
CASSSFTHSNQPQHF,TGTGCCAGTAGTTCTTTCACTCATAGCAATCAGCCCCAGCATTTT,TRBV19,TRBJ1-5,NA,many
CASSQASQETQYF,TGTGCCAGCAGCCAAGCGTCCCAAGAGACCCAGTACTTC,TRBV14,TRBJ2-5,NA,many
CASSPSLGANVLTF,TGTGCCAGCAGCCCGAGCCTAGGGGCCAACGTCCTGACTTTC,TRBV7-9,TRBJ2-6,NA,many
CASTPGGGSEDFF,TGTGCCAGTACTCCCGGGGGGGGCTCTGAAGATTTCTTT,TRBV19,TRBJ1-1,NA,NA
CASSGALDSYNEQFF,TGTGCCAGCAGCGGCGCCTTGGACTCCTACAATGAGCAGTTCTTC,TRBV11-2,TRBJ2-1,NA,few
CASSQDRSGYEQYF,TGCGCCAGCAGCCAAGATCGGAGCGGCTACGAGCAGTACTTC,TRBV4-3,TRBJ2-7,NA,many
CASGAGGYEQYF,TGTGCCAGCGGAGCGGGAGGCTACGAGCAGTACTTC,TRBV6-2/TRBV6-3,TRBJ2-7,TRBD2,few
CTSSQERGAKNIQYF,TGCACCAGCAGCCAAGAACGGGGGGCCAAAAACATTCAGTACTTC,TRBV1,TRBJ2-4,NA,many
CASSFVGGVTDTQYF,TGTGCCAGCAGCTTCGTCGGGGGCGTCACAGATACGCAGTATTTT,TRBV5-5,TRBJ2-3,NA,NA
CASSLAYTPDEQYF,TGTGCCAGCAGCTTAGCGTACACCCCCGACGAGCAGTACTTC,TRBV7-6,TRBJ2-7,NA,NA
CASSFIGGVNTEAFF,TGTGCCAGCAGTTTCATCGGGGGAGTGAACACTGAAGCTTTCTTT,TRBV12-3/TRBV12-4,TRBJ1-1,NA,NA
CAWMSDPAKNIQYF,TGTGCCTGGATGTCAGATCCGGCCAAAAACATTCAGTACTTC,TRBV30,TRBJ2-4,NA,many
CASSLGGSGGYTDTQYF,TGTGCCAGCAGCTTAGGAGGTAGCGGGGGATACACAGATACGCAGTATTTT,TRBV7-9,TRBJ2-3,TRBD2,few
CASSLGYGEETQYF,TGTGCCAGCAGCTTAGGCTACGGGGAAGAGACCCAGTACTTC,TRBV7-9,TRBJ2-5,NA,many
CAISESIMVSEAFF,TGTGCCATCAGTGAGTCGATAATGGTTTCAGAAGCTTTCTTT,TRBV10-3,TRBJ1-1,NA,few
CASSLGGFTVAFF,TGCGCCAGCAGCTTGGGGGGTTTCACTGTAGCTTTCTTT,TRBV5-1,TRBJ1-1,NA,NA
CASSQVGTTPEWVAQYF,TGTGCCAGCAGCCAAGTCGGGACTACACCTGAGTGGGTGGCGCAGTATTTT,TRBV27,TRBJ2-3,TRBD2,NA
CASRSVSADQYF,TGTGCCAGCAGATCAGTCAGCGCTGACCAGTACTTC,TRBV3-1,TRBJ2-5,NA,many
CASSLRGVDEQYF,TGTGCCAGCAGTTTAAGGGGTGTGGACGAGCAGTACTTC,TRBV28,TRBJ2-7,NA,many
CASSAWDYYTDTQYF,TGTGCCAGCAGCGCATGGGACTACTACACAGATACGCAGTATTTT,TRBV9,TRBJ2-3,TRBD2,many
CSARDDDRIGVSGNTIYF,TGCAGTGCTAGAGACGACGATCGCATTGGGGTTTCTGGAAACACCATATATTTT,TRBV20-1,TRBJ1-3,NA,few
CASSKTQENTEAFF,TGCGCCAGCAGCAAGACACAGGAGAACACTGAAGCTTTCTTT,TRBV4-3,TRBJ1-1,NA,many
CASSRPGLSGELFF,TGTGCCAGCAGTCGGCCAGGGTTAAGCGGGGAGCTGTTTTTT,TRBV12-3/TRBV12-4,TRBJ2-2,NA,NA